This T cell receptor (beta chain) was captured by sequencing in a study of shared T cell receptors in the human thymus (dated by TCRdb to about 2021). Background on the whole study: The study examined how self-reactive, shared T-cell receptor alpha chains are generated in the human thymus.

To prepare the library, the immunoSEQ multiplex PCR assay was applied. Imported from immuneACCESS, the table was reduced by TCRdb to in-frame sequences with V and J called. These copies leave out some clones; in studies compared against another copy, an unresolved V gene accounts for under half, and the cause of the remainder is not known. The sample profile shows about 380,000 clones; roughly 94% of them were found once. The ten biggest clones cover around 0.018% of the sample. Counted from cysteine to phenylalanine, this CDR3 has 14 amino acids. Left in the record is the CDR3 DNA by itself, 42 bases read in frame from the first base. V has 5 bases trimmed and J has 7 bases trimmed; junction bases matching no gene number 6. The germline V gene provides CDR1 MDHEN and CDR2 SYDVKM. Worth noting for this clone: Its antigen target is currently unknown. Within one base of it there is no much larger clone, and no base qualities were kept.

The chain was built from TRBV28 and TRBJ2-7; a stretch of 12 junction bases matches TRBD2. The sequence came from a human donor. Sample: thymocytes. CDR3 sequence: CASSPKLAGGEQYF. The nucleotides read TGTGCCAGCAGTCCCAAGCTAGCGGGAGGGGAGCAGTACTTC.